The 2 T cell receptor beta chains given below trace back to one sample, sequenced in a study of Ad26.COV2.S vaccination and SARS-CoV-2 variants listed by TCRdb under 2021. Preparation of the library involved the immunoSEQ multiplex PCR assay. Sourced from immuneACCESS, this table was stored by TCRdb with only in-frame sequences that have V and J called. A share of the clones is absent; for the studies checked, an unresolved V gene accounts for under half, and the remainder has no known explanation. This sample comprises 350,000 to 450,000 clones, around 92% of them detected only once. The ten largest clonotypes hold 3.9% of the sample. The time point label for this specimen denotes: individuals recovered from natural SARS-CoV-2 infection. This sample comprised peripheral blood, obtained after recovery from COVID-19. The receptors come from a human donor who had recovered from COVID-19.

This rearrangement joins TRBV3-1 (or the pseudogene TRBV3-2) to TRBJ1-1; unclear D gene. Germline values: CDR1 LGHDT, CDR2 YNNKEL (reference sequence). V dropped 1 base and J dropped 5 bases, with 11 bases sitting between them. This CDR3 is built from 14 residues. The CDR3 region is CASSQGGPPTEAFF. In DNA, the CDR3 is TGTGCCAGCAGCCAAGGAGGCCCCCCAACTGAAGCTTTCTTT.

The chain links TRBV12-2 to TRBJ2-4. TRBV12-2 is assigned pseudogene status. The CDR3 sequence is 14 residues long. The CDR3 DNA sequence: TGTGCAGCTCCTCCGAAAGGACGCAAAAACATTCAGTACTTC. It is translated as CAAPPKGRKNIQYF.